The rows below give T cell receptor beta chains drawn from one sample of a study of blood T cell repertoires in COVID-19. Here immunoSEQ multiplex PCR was the method, and the copy in TCRdb shows in-frame clones only, minus some. The top ten clones hold more than 0.95% of a sample with about 380,000 clones, more than 70% of them seen once. Material for sequencing was PBMCs or T cells enriched from blood (not recorded which). These receptors all come from a woman aged 18-29 years who had recovered from COVID-19. CDR3s include the opening cysteine and the closing phenylalanine or tryptophan. Each record gives: D gene, J gene, CDR3 length, V gene, clone size, CDR3 DNA, CDR3 protein. The D gene is left open where the match is weak. Only part of the rows carry a size: once, few, many, or a class if the clone is expanded.

D: -; J: TRBJ2-7; length: 15; V: TRBV6-5; size: -; DNA: TGTGCCAGCAGTTTTACTGACGGGAACTCCTACGAGCAGTACTTC; CDR3: CASSFTDGNSYEQYF
D: TRBD2; J: TRBJ2-2; length: 17; V: TRBV6-2/TRBV6-3; size: -; DNA: TGTGCCAGCAGTTACGCGGCGGGACTAGCCGACACCGGGGAGCTGTTTTTT; CDR3: CASSYAAGLADTGELFF
D: TRBD1; J: TRBJ2-3; length: 16; V: TRBV19; size: -; DNA: TGTGCCAGTAGCACCCCGCAGGGGGCCCTGAAAGATACGCAGTATTTT; CDR3: CASSTPQGALKDTQYF
D: -; J: TRBJ2-5; length: 13; V: TRBV19; size: -; DNA: TGTGCCAGTAGTCGACAATACCAAGAGACCCAGTACTTC; CDR3: CASSRQYQETQYF
D: -; J: TRBJ1-4; length: 14; V: TRBV7-2; size: -; DNA: TGTGCCAGCAGCTCTCCGAGAGGTGGAGAAAAACTGTTTTTT; CDR3: CASSSPRGGEKLFF
D: TRBD1; J: TRBJ1-4; length: 13; V: TRBV10-2; size: few; DNA: TGCGCCAGCAGCAGGGACAGAAACGAAAAACTGTTTTTT; CDR3: CASSRDRNEKLFF
D: TRBD1; J: TRBJ1-3; length: 14; V: TRBV2; size: -; DNA: TGTGCCAGCAGCCGGGACAGCTCTGGAAACACCATATATTTT; CDR3: CASSRDSSGNTIYF
D: -; J: TRBJ1-4; length: 15; V: TRBV4-3; size: -; DNA: TGCGCCAGCAGCCAAGGGGCAGGGATAAATGAAAAACTGTTTTTT; CDR3: CASSQGAGINEKLFF
D: -; J: TRBJ2-3; length: 14; V: TRBV6-6; size: -; DNA: TGTGCCAGCAGTTCGCGCGGTAGCACAGATACGCAGTATTTT; CDR3: CASSSRGSTDTQYF
D: -; J: TRBJ1-4; length: 14; V: TRBV6-1; size: -; DNA: TGTGCCAGCAGTGAACTATGGGAGGGTGAAAAACTGTTTTTT; CDR3: CASSELWEGEKLFF
D: TRBD1; J: TRBJ1-6; length: 15; V: TRBV19; size: -; DNA: TGTGCCAGTAGTGACCGGGACAGTTATAATTCACCCCTCCACTTT; CDR3: CASSDRDSYNSPLHF
D: -; J: TRBJ1-2; length: 14; V: TRBV5-4; size: few; DNA: TGTGCCAGCAGCTTGTCTGGGACAACCTATGGCTACACCTTC; CDR3: CASSLSGTTYGYTF
D: -; J: TRBJ1-1; length: 13; V: TRBV7-9; size: -; DNA: TGTGCCAGCAGCTTCCAGGGAGGCACTGAAGCTTTCTTT; CDR3: CASSFQGGTEAFF
D: TRBD1; J: TRBJ1-5; length: 15; V: TRBV27; size: -; DNA: TGTGCCAGCAGCAAGGGACAGGGAGGGGATCAGCCCCAGCATTTT; CDR3: CASSKGQGGDQPQHF
D: -; J: TRBJ2-7; length: 11; V: TRBV19; size: -; DNA: TGTGCCAGTAGTCGGGGCTACGAGCAGTACTTC; CDR3: CASSRGYEQYF
D: TRBD2; J: TRBJ2-3; length: 16; V: TRBV7-2; size: once; DNA: TGTGCCAGCAGCTTAGCAGGGCGGGGGGTCACAGATACGCAGTATTTT; CDR3: CASSLAGRGVTDTQYF
D: -; J: TRBJ1-1; length: 16; V: TRBV7-6; size: once; DNA: TGTGCCAGCAGCTTAGGCCCGGGAGGACTGGAGACTGAAGCTTTCTTT; CDR3: CASSLGPGGLETEAFF
D: TRBD1; J: TRBJ1-1; length: 13; V: TRBV7-2; size: -; DNA: TGTGCCAGCAGTATCCACAGGGGCACTGAAGCTTTCTTT; CDR3: CASSIHRGTEAFF
D: -; J: TRBJ1-5; length: 14; V: TRBV19; size: -; DNA: TGTGCCAGTAGTATTGCGGGGGCTGATCAGCCCCAGCATTTT; CDR3: CASSIAGADQPQHF
D: -; J: TRBJ1-3; length: 14; V: TRBV2; size: -; DNA: TGTGCCAGCAGCCGGGAGGCAGGGGGAAACACCATATATTTT; CDR3: CASSREAGGNTIYF